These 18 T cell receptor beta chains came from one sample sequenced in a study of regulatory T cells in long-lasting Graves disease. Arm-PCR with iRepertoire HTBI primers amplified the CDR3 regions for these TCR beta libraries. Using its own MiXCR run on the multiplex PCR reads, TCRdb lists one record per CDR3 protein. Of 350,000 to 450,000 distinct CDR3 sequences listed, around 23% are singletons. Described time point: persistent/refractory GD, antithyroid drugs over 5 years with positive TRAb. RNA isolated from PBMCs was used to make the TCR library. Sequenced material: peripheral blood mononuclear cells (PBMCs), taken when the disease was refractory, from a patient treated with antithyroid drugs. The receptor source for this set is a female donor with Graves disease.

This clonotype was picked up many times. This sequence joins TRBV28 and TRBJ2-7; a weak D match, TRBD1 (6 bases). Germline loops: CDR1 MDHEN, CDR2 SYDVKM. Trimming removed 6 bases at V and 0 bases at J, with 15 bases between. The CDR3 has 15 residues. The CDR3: CASSLTGPSSYEQYF. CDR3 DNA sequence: TGTGCCAGCAGCCTGACAGGTCCGAGCTCCTACGAGCAGTACTTC.

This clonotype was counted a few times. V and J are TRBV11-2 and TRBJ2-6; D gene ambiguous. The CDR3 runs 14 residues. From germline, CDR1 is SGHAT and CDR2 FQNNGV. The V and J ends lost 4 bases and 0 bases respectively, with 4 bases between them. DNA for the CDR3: TGTGCCAGCAGCTCCTTCTCTGGGGCCAACGTCCTGACTTTC. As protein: CASSSFSGANVLTF. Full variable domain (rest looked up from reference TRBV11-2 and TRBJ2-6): EAGVAQSPRYKIIEKRQSVAFWCNPISGHATLYWYQQILGQGPKLLIQFQNNGVVDDSQLPKDRFSAERLKGVDSTLKIQPAKLEDSAVYLCASSSFSGANVLTFGAGSRLTVL.

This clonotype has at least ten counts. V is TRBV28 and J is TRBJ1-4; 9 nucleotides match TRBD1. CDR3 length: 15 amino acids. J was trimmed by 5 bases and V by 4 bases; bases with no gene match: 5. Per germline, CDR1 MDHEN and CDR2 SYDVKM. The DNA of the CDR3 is TGTGCCAGCAGTTCTGGGACAGGGCCGAATGAAAAACTGTTTTTT. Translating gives CASSSGTGPNEKLFF.

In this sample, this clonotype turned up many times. Here the CDR3 DNA reads TGTGCCAGCAGTGGGATTGGTGAGGAGACCCAGTACTTC. Amino acids: CASSGIGEETQYF. The chain joins TRBV6-1 to TRBJ2-5; D ambiguous. CDR3 length: 13 residues. V shed 4 bases and J shed 5 bases, with 11 bases lying between them. In germline, CDR1 is MNHNS, CDR2 SASEGT.

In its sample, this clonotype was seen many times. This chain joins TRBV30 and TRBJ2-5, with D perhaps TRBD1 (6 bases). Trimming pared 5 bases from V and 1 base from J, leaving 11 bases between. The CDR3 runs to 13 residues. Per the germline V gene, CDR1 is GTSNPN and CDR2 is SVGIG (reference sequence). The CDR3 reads CAWGTGSQETQYF. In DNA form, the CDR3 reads TGTGCCTGGGGTACAGGGAGCCAAGAGACCCAGTACTTC.

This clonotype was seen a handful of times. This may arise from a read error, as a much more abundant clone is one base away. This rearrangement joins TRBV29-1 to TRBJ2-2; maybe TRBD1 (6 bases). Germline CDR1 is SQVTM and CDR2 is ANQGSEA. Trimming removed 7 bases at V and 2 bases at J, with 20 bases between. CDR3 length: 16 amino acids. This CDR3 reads CSAILDSYPNTGELFF. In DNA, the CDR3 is TGCAGCGCCATCCTGGACAGTTACCCTAACACCGGGGAGCTGTTTTTT.

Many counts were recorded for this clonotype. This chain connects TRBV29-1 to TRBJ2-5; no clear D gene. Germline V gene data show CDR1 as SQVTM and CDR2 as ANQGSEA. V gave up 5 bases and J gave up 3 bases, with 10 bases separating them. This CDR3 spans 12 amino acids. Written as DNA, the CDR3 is TGCAGCGTTAGTGCAATCAAAGAGACCCAGTACTTC. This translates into CSVSAIKETQYF. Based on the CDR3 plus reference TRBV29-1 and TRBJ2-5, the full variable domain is SAVISQKPSRDICQRGTSLTIQCQVDSQVTMMFWYRQQPGQSLTLIATANQGSEATYESGFVIDKFPISRPNLTFSTLTVSNMSPEDSSIYLCSVSAIKETQYFGPGTRLLVL.

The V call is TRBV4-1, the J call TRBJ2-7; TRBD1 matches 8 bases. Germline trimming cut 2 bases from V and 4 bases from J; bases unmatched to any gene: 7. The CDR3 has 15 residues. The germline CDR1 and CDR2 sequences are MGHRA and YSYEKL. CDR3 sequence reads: CASSQMAGGEYEQYF. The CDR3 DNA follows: TGCGCCAGCAGCCAAATGGCAGGGGGCGAGTACGAGCAGTACTTC.

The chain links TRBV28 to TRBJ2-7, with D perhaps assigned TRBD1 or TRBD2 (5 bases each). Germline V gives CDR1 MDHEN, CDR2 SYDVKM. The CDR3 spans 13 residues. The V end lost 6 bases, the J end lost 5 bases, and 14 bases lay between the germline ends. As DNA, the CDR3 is TGTGCCAGCAGGTGGGCCTGGGGGAACGAGCAGTACTTC. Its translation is CASRWAWGNEQYF.

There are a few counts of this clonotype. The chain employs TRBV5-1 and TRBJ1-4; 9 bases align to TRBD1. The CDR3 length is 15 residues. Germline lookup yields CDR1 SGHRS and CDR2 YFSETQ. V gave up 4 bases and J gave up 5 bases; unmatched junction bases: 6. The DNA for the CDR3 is TGCGCCAGCAGCAGGGACGGGACAGGGAATGAAAAACTGTTTTTT. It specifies CASSRDGTGNEKLFF.

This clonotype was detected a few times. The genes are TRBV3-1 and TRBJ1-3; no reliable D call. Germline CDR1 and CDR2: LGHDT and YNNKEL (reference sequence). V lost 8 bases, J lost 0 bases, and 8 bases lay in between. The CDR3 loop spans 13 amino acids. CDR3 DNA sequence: TGTGCCAGCGGCAGCAACTCTGGAAACACCATATATTTT. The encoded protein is CASGSNSGNTIYF.

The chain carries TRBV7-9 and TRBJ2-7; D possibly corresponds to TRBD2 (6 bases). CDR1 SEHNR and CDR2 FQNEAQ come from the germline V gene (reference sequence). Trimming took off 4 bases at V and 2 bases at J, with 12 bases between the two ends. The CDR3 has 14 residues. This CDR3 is CASSSWGVAYEQYF. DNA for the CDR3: TGTGCCAGCAGCTCCTGGGGGGTGGCCTACGAGCAGTACTTC.

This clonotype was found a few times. CDR3 sequence: CATGRREGGTGELFF. CDR3 coding DNA: TGTGCCACCGGACGGCGGGAAGGGGGCACCGGGGAGCTGTTTTTT. This chain connects TRBV15 to TRBJ2-2; D is possibly TRBD1 or TRBD2 (6 bases each). Between the trimmed V and J ends, which lost 8 bases and 4 bases, there was a span of 17 bases. Germline CDR1 is LNHNV and CDR2 is YYDKDF (reference sequence). This CDR3 is 15 amino acids long.

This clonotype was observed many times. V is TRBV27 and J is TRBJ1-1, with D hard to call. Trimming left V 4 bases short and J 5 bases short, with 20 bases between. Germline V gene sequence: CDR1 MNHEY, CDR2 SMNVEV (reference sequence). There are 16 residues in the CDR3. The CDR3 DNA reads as TGTGCCAGCAGTTCCCGACCCAGCCCCTTGTATACTGAAGCTTTCTTT. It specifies CASSSRPSPLYTEAFF.

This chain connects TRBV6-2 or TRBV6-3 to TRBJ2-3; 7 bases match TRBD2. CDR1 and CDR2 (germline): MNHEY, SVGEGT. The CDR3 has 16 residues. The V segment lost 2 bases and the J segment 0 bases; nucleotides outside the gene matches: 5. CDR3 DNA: TGTGCCAGCAGTTACGCGGCGGGAGAAAGCACAGATACGCAGTATTTT. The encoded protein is CASSYAAGESTDTQYF.

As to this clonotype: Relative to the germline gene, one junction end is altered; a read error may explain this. The CDR3 region has the DNA TGTGCCAGCAGCTTAGGCGGGCAGGGGGCGCGTTCGGTTCAGTTC. Amino acids: CASSLGGQGARSVQF. The chain uses TRBV7-9 and TRBJ1-2; TRBD1 agrees at 8 bases. Germline CDR1 is SEHNR and CDR2 is FQNEAQ (reference sequence). The CDR3 has 15 residues.

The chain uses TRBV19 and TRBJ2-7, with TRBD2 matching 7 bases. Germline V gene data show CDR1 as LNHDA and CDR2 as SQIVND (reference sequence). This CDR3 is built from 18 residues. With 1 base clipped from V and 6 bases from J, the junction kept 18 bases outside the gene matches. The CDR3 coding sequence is TGTGCCAGTAGTATAGGATCATCATTTGGCGGAGCGGGGTCCGAGCAGTACTTC. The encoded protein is CASSIGSSFGGAGSEQYF.

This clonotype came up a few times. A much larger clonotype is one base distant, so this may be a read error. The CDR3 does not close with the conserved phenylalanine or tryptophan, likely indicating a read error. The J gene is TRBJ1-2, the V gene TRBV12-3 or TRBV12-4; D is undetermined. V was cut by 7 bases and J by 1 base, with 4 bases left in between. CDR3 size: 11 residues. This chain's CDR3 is CASNYNYGYTL. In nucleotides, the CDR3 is TGTGCCAGCAATTATAACTATGGCTACACCCTC.